The rows below give T cell receptor beta chains drawn from one sample of a study of radiation and T cells in renal cell carcinoma. Sequencing was performed with immunoSEQ multiplex PCR; in TCRdb, only in-frame clones are kept and a portion is missing. The data show 120,000 or so clones, 65% to 85% seen once. Sequenced here: blood, sampled from a patient whose treatment included radiotherapy and nephrectomy. Receptors were obtained from a man aged 50-60 years with renal cell carcinoma. The CDR3 runs from the conserved cysteine through the conserved F or W. Each record gives: J gene, D gene, V gene, clone size, CDR3 DNA, CDR3 protein. D genes are given only for firm matches. Clone size appears in some rows only: once, few, many, or a class for an expanded clone.

j_gene: TRBJ2-3
d_gene: -
v_gene: TRBV2
abundance: -
CDR3nt: TGTGCCAGCGAGAGCACAGATACGCAGTATTTT
CDR3aa: CASESTDTQYF

j_gene: TRBJ1-3
d_gene: -
v_gene: TRBV2
abundance: -
CDR3nt: TGTGCCAGCAGTGAAAGCGAGGGCTCTGGAAACACCATATATTTT
CDR3aa: CASSESEGSGNTIYF

j_gene: TRBJ2-7
d_gene: -
v_gene: TRBV13
abundance: -
CDR3nt: TGTGCCAGCAGCCCCCCGGGGCCCTACGAGCAGTACTTC
CDR3aa: CASSPPGPYEQYF

j_gene: TRBJ2-7
d_gene: -
v_gene: TRBV30
abundance: -
CDR3nt: TGTGCCTGGACCTCTCGAGCTGGCAAGCAGTACTTC
CDR3aa: CAWTSRAGKQYF

j_gene: TRBJ2-1
d_gene: -
v_gene: TRBV1
abundance: few
CDR3nt: TGCACCAGCAGCCCCCGCCCCGGACTAAGACTGACGTGGGGGCAGTTCTTC
CDR3aa: CTSSPRPGLRLTWGQFF

j_gene: TRBJ2-5
d_gene: TRBD1
v_gene: TRBV6-1
abundance: -
CDR3nt: TGTGCCAGCAGGGGACAGAACGAAGAGACCCAGTACTTC
CDR3aa: CASRGQNEETQYF

j_gene: TRBJ2-5
d_gene: -
v_gene: TRBV30
abundance: -
CDR3nt: TGTGCCTGGAGTGTACGGCTCTCAGAGACCCAGTACTTC
CDR3aa: CAWSVRLSETQYF

j_gene: TRBJ2-7
d_gene: -
v_gene: TRBV30
abundance: -
CDR3nt: TGTGCCTGGAGCTGGGGACCGACCTACGAGCAGTACTTC
CDR3aa: CAWSWGPTYEQYF

j_gene: TRBJ1-3
d_gene: TRBD1
v_gene: TRBV2
abundance: -
CDR3nt: TGTGCCAGCAGCACCGGGACAGACAACACCATATATTTT
CDR3aa: CASSTGTDNTIYF

j_gene: TRBJ2-3
d_gene: TRBD2
v_gene: TRBV5-5
abundance: -
CDR3nt: TGTGCCAGCAGCATAGGACTAGCGGGGGCCGTAAGCACAGATACGCAGTATTTT
CDR3aa: CASSIGLAGAVSTDTQYF

j_gene: TRBJ2-1
d_gene: -
v_gene: TRBV5-1
abundance: -
CDR3nt: TGCGCCAGCGGGTCCAGCGGGTACTACAATGAGCAGTTCTTC
CDR3aa: CASGSSGYYNEQFF

j_gene: TRBJ1-6
d_gene: -
v_gene: TRBV9
abundance: few
CDR3nt: TGTGCCAGCAGCGTAGGCAGCTCCTATAATTCACCCCTCCACTTT
CDR3aa: CASSVGSSYNSPLHF

j_gene: TRBJ1-1
d_gene: -
v_gene: TRBV5-4
abundance: -
CDR3nt: TGTGCCAGCAGCTTGATGCAGGGCCACACTGAAGCTTTCTTT
CDR3aa: CASSLMQGHTEAFF

j_gene: TRBJ2-7
d_gene: TRBD2
v_gene: TRBV7-9
abundance: -
CDR3nt: TGTGCCAGCAGGGGAGGTGGGACTAGCGCCTACGAGCAGTACTTC
CDR3aa: CASRGGGTSAYEQYF

j_gene: TRBJ2-3
d_gene: -
v_gene: TRBV5-1
abundance: -
CDR3nt: TGCGCCAGCAGCTTGACCTCGGGGCAGGGATACACAGATACGCAGTATTTT
CDR3aa: CASSLTSGQGYTDTQYF

j_gene: TRBJ1-6
d_gene: -
v_gene: TRBV27
abundance: -
CDR3nt: TGTGCCAGCAGTTTAGTCCGGGGGGATTCACCCCTCCACTTT
CDR3aa: CASSLVRGDSPLHF

j_gene: TRBJ2-7
d_gene: TRBD1
v_gene: TRBV6-5
abundance: -
CDR3nt: TGTGCCAGCAGTTACTGGGACAGGAGCTCCTACGAGCAGTACTTC
CDR3aa: CASSYWDRSSYEQYF

j_gene: TRBJ2-7
d_gene: TRBD2
v_gene: TRBV10-3
abundance: -
CDR3nt: TGTGCCATCGGGGGGTCCCAAGCGGGAGGGCAAGTCGACGAGCAGTACTTC
CDR3aa: CAIGGSQAGGQVDEQYF

j_gene: TRBJ2-1
d_gene: TRBD2
v_gene: TRBV7-2
abundance: few
CDR3nt: TGTGCCAGCAGCCCCATAGGGACTAGCGGGCGAATCTACAATGAGCAGTTCTTC
CDR3aa: CASSPIGTSGRIYNEQFF

j_gene: TRBJ2-3
d_gene: TRBD2
v_gene: TRBV27
abundance: -
CDR3nt: TGTGCCAGCATCGGCGGGAGGATCGGTACAGATACGCAGTATTTT
CDR3aa: CASIGGRIGTDTQYF